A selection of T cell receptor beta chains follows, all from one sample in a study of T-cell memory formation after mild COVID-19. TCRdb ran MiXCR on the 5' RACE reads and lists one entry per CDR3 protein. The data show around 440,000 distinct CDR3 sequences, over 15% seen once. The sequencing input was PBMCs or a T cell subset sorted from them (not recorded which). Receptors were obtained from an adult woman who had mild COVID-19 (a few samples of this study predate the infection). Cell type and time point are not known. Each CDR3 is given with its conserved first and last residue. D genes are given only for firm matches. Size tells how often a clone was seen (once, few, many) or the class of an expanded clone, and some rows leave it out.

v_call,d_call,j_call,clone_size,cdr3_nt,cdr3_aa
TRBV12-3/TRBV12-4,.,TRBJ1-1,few,TGTGCCAGCAGTCTGCTCGGGAGGGTAGCGTTCTTT,CASSLLGRVAFF
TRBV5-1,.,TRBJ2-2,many,TGCGCCAGCAGCTTTACCGGGGAGCTGTTTTTT,CASSFTGELFF
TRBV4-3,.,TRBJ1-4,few,TGCGCCAGCAGCCAAGATGGAACTTTCGGAACTAATGAAAAACTGTTTTTT,CASSQDGTFGTNEKLFF
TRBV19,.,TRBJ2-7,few,TGTGCCAGTAGTATTGTACCCCTGGACGAGCAGTACTTC,CASSIVPLDEQYF
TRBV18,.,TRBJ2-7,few,TGTGCCAGCTCACCTCGACAGGGAGGCGGTTTCGAGCAGTACTTC,CASSPRQGGGFEQYF
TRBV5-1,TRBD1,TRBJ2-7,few,TGCGCCAGCAGCTCGCCGGGACAGATCTACGAGCAGTACTTC,CASSSPGQIYEQYF
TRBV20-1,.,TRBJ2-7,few,TGCAGTGCTAGAGGGCCAAACTACGAGCAGTACTTC,CSARGPNYEQYF
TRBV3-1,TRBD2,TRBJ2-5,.,TGTGCCAGCAGCCCTGGGACTAGCGGGACGAAGACCCAGTACTTC,CASSPGTSGTKTQYF
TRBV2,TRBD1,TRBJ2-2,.,TGTGCCAGCAGTGCGGACAGGGTATACGGGGAGCTGTTTTTT,CASSADRVYGELFF
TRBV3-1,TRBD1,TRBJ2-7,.,TGTGCCAGTGGGGCCGGGACAGGAAATTACGAGCAGTACTTC,CASGAGTGNYEQYF
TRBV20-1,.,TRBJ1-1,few,TGCAGTGCTAACAAAGGGGGAGGAGGCACTGAAGCTTTCTTT,CSANKGGGGTEAFF
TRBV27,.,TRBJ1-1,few,TGTGCCAGCAGTATTCGGGATATGAACACTGAAGCTTTCTTT,CASSIRDMNTEAFF
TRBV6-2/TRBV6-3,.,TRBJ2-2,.,TGTGCCAGCAGTCATGGAGGGAGGCGGACCGGGGAGCTGTTTTTT,CASSHGGRRTGELFF
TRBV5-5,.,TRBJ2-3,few,TGTGCCAGCAGCTTCGGGACCGAGACAGATACGCAGTATTTT,CASSFGTETDTQYF
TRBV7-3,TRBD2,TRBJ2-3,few,TGTGCCAGCAGCTTATCACTAGCGGTAAACACAGATACGCAGTATTTT,CASSLSLAVNTDTQYF
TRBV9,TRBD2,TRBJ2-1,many,TGTGCCAGCAGCGTTGGACTAGCGGACTACAATGAGCAGTTCTTC,CASSVGLADYNEQFF
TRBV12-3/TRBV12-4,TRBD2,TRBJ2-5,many,TGTGCCAGCAGTTTAGCTAGCGGGGGAACAGAGACCCAGTACTTC,CASSLASGGTETQYF
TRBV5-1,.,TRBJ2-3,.,TGCGCCAGCAGCTCTGACGGGGGTCGCCTAGGAGATACGCAGTATTTT,CASSSDGGRLGDTQYF
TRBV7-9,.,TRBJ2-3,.,TGTGCCAGCAGAAAACAGGAGGGCACAGATACGCAGTATTTT,CASRKQEGTDTQYF
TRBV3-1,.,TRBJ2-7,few,TGTGCCAGCAGCCAAGGACAGGAGCAGTACTTC,CASSQGQEQYF
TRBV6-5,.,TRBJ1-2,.,TGTGACAGCAGTTACTCGATAGATCGATGGAGCTATGGCTACACCTTC,CDSSYSIDRWSYGYTF
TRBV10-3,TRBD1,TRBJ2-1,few,TGTGCCATCGGAGAGACAGGGTCTATGGATGAGCAGTTCTTC,CAIGETGSMDEQFF
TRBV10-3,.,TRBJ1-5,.,TGTGCCATCAGAGGACACGACGATTATAGCAATCAGCCCCAGCATTTT,CAIRGHDDYSNQPQHF
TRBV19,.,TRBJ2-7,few,TGTGCCAGTAGTATGGCTGGAAACGAGCAGTACTTC,CASSMAGNEQYF
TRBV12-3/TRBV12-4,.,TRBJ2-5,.,TGTGCCAGCAGTTTTCTGATAGCGGCCCAAGAGACCCAGTACTTC,CASSFLIAAQETQYF
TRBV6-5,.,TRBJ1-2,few,TGTGCCAGCAGTTACTCTTTAGTGCGGGGATGGAAGTATGGCTACACCTTC,CASSYSLVRGWKYGYTF
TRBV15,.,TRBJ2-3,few,TGTGCCACCAGCCGAACCACAGATACGCAGTATTTT,CATSRTTDTQYF
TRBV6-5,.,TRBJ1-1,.,TGTGCCAGCAGTTCCATTGTCCTCGTGACAGGCGTGAACACTGAAGCTTTCTTT,CASSSIVLVTGVNTEAFF
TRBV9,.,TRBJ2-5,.,TGTGCCAGCAGCCTCCGGACCTCGAAGACCCAGTACTTC,CASSLRTSKTQYF
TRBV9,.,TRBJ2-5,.,TGTGCCAGCAGTCCCGGGGGACTGGGAGAGACCCAGTACTTC,CASSPGGLGETQYF
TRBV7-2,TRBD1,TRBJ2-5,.,TGTGCCAGCAGCGGACAGGGGTTCTGGGAGACCCAGTACTTC,CASSGQGFWETQYF
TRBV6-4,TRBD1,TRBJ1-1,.,TGTGCCAGCAGACCCGATGGGACAGGGAAGAGTGAAGCTTTCTTT,CASRPDGTGKSEAFF
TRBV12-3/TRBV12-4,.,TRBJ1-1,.,TGTGCCAGCAGCCCCACCCGAAGAGGGAGCACTGAAGCTTTCTTT,CASSPTRRGSTEAFF
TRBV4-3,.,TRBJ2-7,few,TGCGCCAGCAGCCAAGATCCCGGTGACTCCTACGAGCAGTACTTC,CASSQDPGDSYEQYF
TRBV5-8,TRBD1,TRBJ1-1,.,TGTGCCAGCAGCTGCCGGGACAGGGGGCGCCGGGACACTGAAGCTTTCTTT,CASSCRDRGRRDTEAFF
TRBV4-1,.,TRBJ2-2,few,TGCGCCAGCAGCCAACCCGGACGAGGCTCGAACACCGGGGAGCTGTTTTTT,CASSQPGRGSNTGELFF
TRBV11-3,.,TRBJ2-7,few,TGTGCCAGCACGCGGGACCCTAGAACCTACGAGCAGTACTTC,CASTRDPRTYEQYF
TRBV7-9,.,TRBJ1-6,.,TGTGCCAGCATCGCACCGGGAGTGCGGAATTCACCCCTCCACTTT,CASIAPGVRNSPLHF
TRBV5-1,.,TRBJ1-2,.,TGCGCCAGCAGCTTGGCAGGGAGCGGTGGCTATGGCTACACCTTC,CASSLAGSGGYGYTF
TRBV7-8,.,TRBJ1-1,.,TGTGCCAGCAGCTTCCGACAGTACAACGAAGCTTTCTTT,CASSFRQYNEAFF
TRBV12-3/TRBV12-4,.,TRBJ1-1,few,TGTGCCAGCACCGTCCCCGAGCAGGGACTGAACACTGAAGCTTTCTTT,CASTVPEQGLNTEAFF
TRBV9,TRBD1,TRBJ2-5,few,TGTGCCAGCAGCCCGAAGGGACAGATCACGGAGACCCAGTACTTC,CASSPKGQITETQYF
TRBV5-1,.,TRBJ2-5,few,TGCGCCAGCAGCTTGCATGGCCAAGAGACCCAGTACTTC,CASSLHGQETQYF
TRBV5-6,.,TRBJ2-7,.,TGTGCCAGCAGCTTGTTGGGTAGATCCCCGGGACAGCAGTACTTC,CASSLLGRSPGQQYF
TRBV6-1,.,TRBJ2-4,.,TGTGCCAGCAGCGATGTGGCAGAAAACATTCAGTACTTC,CASSDVAENIQYF
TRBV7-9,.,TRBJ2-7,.,TGTGCCAGCAGCTACAGGGTTGGCGAGCAGTACTTC,CASSYRVGEQYF
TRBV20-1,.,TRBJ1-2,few,TGCAGTGCTACTTACGGAGGGGCGGCCTATGGCTACACCTTC,CSATYGGAAYGYTF
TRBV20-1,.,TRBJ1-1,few,TGCAGTGCTAGAGATTGGCAGGATAACACTGAAGCTTTCTTT,CSARDWQDNTEAFF
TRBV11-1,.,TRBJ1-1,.,TGTGCCAGCAGCTTAATCATTGCCACTGAAGCTTTCTTT,CASSLIIATEAFF
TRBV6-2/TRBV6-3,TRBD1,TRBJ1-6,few,TGTGCCAGCAGAGGAGCCGGGACAGGAAATTCACCCCTCCACTTT,CASRGAGTGNSPLHF
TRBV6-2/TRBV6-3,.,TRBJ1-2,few,TGTGCCAGCAGGGGGCGCAGGGGCTACACCTTC,CASRGRRGYTF
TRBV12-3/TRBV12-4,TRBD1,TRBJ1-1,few,TGTGCCAGCAGACAAAGGACAGGGATGAACACTGAAGCTTTCTTT,CASRQRTGMNTEAFF
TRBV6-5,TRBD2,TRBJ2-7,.,TGTGCCAGCAGGACTAGCAACTACGAGCAGTACTTC,CASRTSNYEQYF
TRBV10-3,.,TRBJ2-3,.,TGTGCCGTCTCAGGGGCGGATAGCACAGATACGCAGTATTTT,CAVSGADSTDTQYF